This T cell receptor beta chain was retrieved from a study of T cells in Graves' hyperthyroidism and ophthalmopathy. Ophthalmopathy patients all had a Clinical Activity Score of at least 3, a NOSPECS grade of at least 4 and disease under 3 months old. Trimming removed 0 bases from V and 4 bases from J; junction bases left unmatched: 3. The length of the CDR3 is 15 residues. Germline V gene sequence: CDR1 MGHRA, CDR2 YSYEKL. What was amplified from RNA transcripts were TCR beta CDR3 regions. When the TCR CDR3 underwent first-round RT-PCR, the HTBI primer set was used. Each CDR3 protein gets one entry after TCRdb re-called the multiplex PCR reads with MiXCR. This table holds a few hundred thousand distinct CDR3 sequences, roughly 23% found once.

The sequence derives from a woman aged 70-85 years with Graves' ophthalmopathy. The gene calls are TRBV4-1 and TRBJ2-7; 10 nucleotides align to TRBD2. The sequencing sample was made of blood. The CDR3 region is CASSQEAGGPYEQYF. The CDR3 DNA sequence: TGCGCCAGCAGCCAAGAAGCGGGAGGGCCATACGAGCAGTACTTC.